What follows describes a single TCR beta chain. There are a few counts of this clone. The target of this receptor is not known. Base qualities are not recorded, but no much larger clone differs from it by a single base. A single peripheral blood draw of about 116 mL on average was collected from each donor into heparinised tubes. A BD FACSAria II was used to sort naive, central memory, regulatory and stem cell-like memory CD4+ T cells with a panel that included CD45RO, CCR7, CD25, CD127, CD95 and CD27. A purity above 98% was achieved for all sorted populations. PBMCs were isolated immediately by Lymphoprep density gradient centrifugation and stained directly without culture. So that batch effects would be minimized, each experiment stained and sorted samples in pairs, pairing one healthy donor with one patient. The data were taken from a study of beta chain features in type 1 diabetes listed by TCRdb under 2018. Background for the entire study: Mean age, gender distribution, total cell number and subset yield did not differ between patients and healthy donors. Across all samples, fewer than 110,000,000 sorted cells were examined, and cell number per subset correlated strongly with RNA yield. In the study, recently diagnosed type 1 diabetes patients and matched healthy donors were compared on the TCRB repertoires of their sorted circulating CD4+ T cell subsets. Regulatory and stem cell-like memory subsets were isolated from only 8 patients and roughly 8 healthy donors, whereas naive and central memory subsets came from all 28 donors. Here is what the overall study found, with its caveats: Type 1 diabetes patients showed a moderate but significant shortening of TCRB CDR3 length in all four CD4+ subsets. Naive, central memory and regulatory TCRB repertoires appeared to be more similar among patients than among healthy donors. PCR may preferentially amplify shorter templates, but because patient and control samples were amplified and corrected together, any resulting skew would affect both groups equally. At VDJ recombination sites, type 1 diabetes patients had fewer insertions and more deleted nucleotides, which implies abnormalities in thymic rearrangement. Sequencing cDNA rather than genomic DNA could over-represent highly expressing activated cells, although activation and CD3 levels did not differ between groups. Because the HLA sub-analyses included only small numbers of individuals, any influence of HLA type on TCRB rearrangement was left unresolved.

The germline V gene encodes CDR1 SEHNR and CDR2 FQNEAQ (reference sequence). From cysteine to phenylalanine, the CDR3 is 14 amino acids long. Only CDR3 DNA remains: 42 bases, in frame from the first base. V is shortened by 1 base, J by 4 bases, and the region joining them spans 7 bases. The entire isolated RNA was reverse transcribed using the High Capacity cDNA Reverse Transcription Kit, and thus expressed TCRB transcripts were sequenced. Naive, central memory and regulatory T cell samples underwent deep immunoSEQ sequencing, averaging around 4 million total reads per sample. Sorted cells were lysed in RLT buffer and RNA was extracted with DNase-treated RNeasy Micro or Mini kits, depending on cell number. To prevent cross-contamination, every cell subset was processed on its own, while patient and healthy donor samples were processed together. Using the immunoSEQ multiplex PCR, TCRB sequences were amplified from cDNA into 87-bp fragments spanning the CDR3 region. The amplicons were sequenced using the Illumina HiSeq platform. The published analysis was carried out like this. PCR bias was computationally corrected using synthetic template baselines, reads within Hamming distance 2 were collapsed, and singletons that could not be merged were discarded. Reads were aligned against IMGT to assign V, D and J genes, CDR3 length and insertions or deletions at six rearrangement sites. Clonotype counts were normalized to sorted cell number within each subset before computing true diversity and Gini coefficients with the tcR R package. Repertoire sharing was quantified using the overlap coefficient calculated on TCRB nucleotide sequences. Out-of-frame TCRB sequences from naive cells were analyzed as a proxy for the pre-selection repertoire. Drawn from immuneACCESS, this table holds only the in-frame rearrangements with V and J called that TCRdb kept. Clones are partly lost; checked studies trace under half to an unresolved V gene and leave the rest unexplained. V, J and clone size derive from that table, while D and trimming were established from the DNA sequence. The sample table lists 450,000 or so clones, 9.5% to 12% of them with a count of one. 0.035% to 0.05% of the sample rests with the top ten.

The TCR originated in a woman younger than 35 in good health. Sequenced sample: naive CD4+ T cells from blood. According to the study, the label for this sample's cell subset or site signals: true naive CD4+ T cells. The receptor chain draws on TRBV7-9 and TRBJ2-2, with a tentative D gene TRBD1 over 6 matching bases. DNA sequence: TGTGCCAGCAGCTTAGGACAGGTCACCGGGGAGCTGTTTTTT. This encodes CASSLGQVTGELFF.